This T cell receptor beta chain was observed in a study of blood T cell repertoires in COVID-19. Study overall: Sites across the United States, Italy and Spain contributed samples from acute and convalescent COVID-19.

In the original processing: Reference gene primers were amplified, and this amplification served to estimate nucleated cell counts. Using immunoSEQ multiplex PCR, the repertoire was profiled, and TCRdb retains in-frame clones only, with some absent. That table supplies the V and J calls and clone size; D and trimming were determined from the DNA. The sample comprises 60,000 to 90,000 clones, roughly 70% of which are singletons, and roughly 2.6% rests with the top ten. The CDR3 extends over 15 amino acids. Germline values: CDR1 SSHAT, CDR2 FNYEAQ (reference sequence). As for this clone: A junction end diverges from the germline sequence, so it may reflect a read error.

The specimen was peripheral blood. This chain links TRBV7-7 with TRBJ2-2, with 9 bases fitting TRBD2. The sequence was collected from a human donor with acute or convalescent COVID-19. The donor label of this sample is uncertain. The CDR3 region has the DNA TGTGCTAGCAGCTTAGCGGGGGCCTCCGGCGGGGAGCTGTTTTTT. Amino acid sequence: CASSLAGASGGELFF.